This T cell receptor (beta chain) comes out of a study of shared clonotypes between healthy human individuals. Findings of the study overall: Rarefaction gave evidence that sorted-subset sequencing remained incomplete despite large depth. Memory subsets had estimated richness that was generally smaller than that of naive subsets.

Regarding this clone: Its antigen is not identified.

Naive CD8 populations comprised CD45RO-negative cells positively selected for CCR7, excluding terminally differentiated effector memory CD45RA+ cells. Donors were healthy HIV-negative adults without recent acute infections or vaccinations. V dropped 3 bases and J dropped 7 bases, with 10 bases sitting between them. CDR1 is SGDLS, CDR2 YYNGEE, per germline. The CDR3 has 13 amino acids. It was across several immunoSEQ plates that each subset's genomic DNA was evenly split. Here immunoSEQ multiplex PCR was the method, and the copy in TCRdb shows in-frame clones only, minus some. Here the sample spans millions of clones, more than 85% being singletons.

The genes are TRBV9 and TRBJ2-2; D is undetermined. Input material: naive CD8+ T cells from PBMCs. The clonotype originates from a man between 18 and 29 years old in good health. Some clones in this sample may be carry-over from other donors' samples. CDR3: CASSDPSGGELFF. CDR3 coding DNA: TGTGCCAGCAGCGACCCCTCAGGCGGGGAGCTGTTTTTT.